This TCR beta chain is from a study of blood T cell repertoires in COVID-19. Study at large: Researchers got acute and convalescent COVID-19 samples from the United States, Italy and Spain. PBMCs, B-cell-depleted T cells, or T cells provided the cDNA or gDNA that made up the material.

One Seattle source followed patients from active infection through their disease course. This clone was picked up a small number of times. There are 13 residues in the CDR3. V trimming: 4 bases; J trimming: 9 bases; junction bases outside the gene matches: 8. Germline lookup yields CDR1 SGHTA and CDR2 FQGTGA. Authors' processing steps: Cell counts per sample came from amplifying reference gene primers. Produced via immunoSEQ multiplex PCR; TCRdb's table is partial and in-frame only. For V, J and clone size, that table is used; D and trimming come from the DNA. Of 100,000 to 150,000 clones in the sample, about 89% were seen once.

The chain is built from TRBV7-3 and TRBJ2-7; 8 bases align to TRBD1. The TCR comes from a woman aged 70-85 years with COVID-19, enrolled during active disease. The source material was peripheral blood. CDR3 DNA: TGTGCCAGCAGCTCTAACGGACAGGGAAGGCAGTACTTC. Translated: CASSSNGQGRQYF.